These 10 T cell receptor beta chains were sequenced from one sample in a study of T-cell memory formation after mild COVID-19 (dated by TCRdb to the early 2020s). Libraries came from 5' RACE. These reads were obtained on an Illumina NovaSeq 6000. TCRdb applied fastp at Q25 and MiXCR to the public reads, then kept only in-frame beta chains. Every entry covers one CDR3 protein and lists the most common genes and DNA from its rows. Within this sample are hundreds of thousands of distinct CDR3 sequences, with 18% of them counted one time only. The ten largest clones take up 20% to 25% of the sample. Input material: PBMCs or a T cell subset sorted from them (not recorded which). The receptors stem from a man between 18 and 35 years old who had mild COVID-19 (a few samples of this study predate the infection). The sample titles of this study are shuffled in the database, so cell type and time point are left out; the donor was told from shared clones.

This clonotype came up once. At one end the junction does not follow the germline gene, possibly because of a read error. The CDR3 sequence: CASSQGTTGEETKYF. The CDR3 nucleotides read TGTGCCAGCAGCCAAGGGACTACCGGGGAAGAGACCAAGTACTTC. V and J are TRBV7-9 and TRBJ2-5; 7 bases are a match to TRBD2. In germline, CDR1 is SEHNR, CDR2 FQNEAQ (reference sequence). CDR3 length: 15 residues.

The rearrangement uses TRBV4-3 and TRBJ1-1, with a possible D match to TRBD1 (6 bases). V was shortened by 3 bases and J by 1 base, with 12 bases between the two germline ends. The germline V gene encodes CDR1 LGHNA and CDR2 YSLEER. The CDR3 extends over 15 amino acids. CDR3 bases: TGCGCCAGCAGCCACACGGACAGCCCGAACACTGAAGCTTTCTTT. It translates to CASSHTDSPNTEAFF.

The V and J genes are TRBV20-1 and TRBJ1-4, with unresolved D. V was cut by 0 bases and J by 8 bases, with 13 bases left in between. Germline V lookup: CDR1 DFQATT, CDR2 SNEGSKA (reference sequence). The length of the CDR3 is 14 residues. CDR3 amino acids: CSAREESLREKLFF. The CDR3 nucleotides read TGCAGTGCTAGAGAAGAGTCCCTTAGGGAAAAACTGTTTTTT.

V is TRBV29-1 and J is TRBJ1-4; D perhaps matches TRBD1 (5 bases). The CDR3 is 14 residues long. CDR1 is SQVTM and CDR2 is ANQGSEA in the germline V gene. Trimming cost V 7 bases and J 7 bases, with 19 bases left between them. The CDR3 loop reads CSAGAVLEGEKLFF. The CDR3 bases are TGCAGCGCTGGGGCGGTCTTGGAGGGTGAAAAACTGTTTTTT.

The chain joins TRBV4-1 to TRBJ2-7, with D tentatively TRBD2 (5 bases). Germline loops: CDR1 MGHRA, CDR2 YSYEKL. The CDR3 is 16 amino acids. Trimming pared 1 base from V and 4 bases from J, leaving 17 bases between. The DNA of the CDR3 is TGCGCCAGCAGCCAAGGTCTAGGATTAGCGAGATACGAGCAGTACTTC. This encodes CASSQGLGLARYEQYF.

This sequence joins TRBV4-3 and TRBJ2-1, with 13 nucleotides matching TRBD2. Looked up from germline, CDR1 is LGHNA and CDR2 is YSLEER. CDR3 length: 15 amino acids. V shed 3 bases, J shed 10 bases, and the junction held 6 bases outside the gene matches. CDR3 coding DNA: TGCGCCAGCAGCCAGGGGTTGACTAGCGGGGGGGAGCAGTTCTTC. This sequence encodes CASSQGLTSGGEQFF.

This clonotype was counted a few times. The junction departs from germline at one end; a sequencing error may be responsible. This chain joins TRBV28 and TRBJ1-1; D gene unclear. In germline, CDR1 is MDHEN, CDR2 SYDVKM. CDR3 size: 11 residues. CDR3 loop: CASSLGPILVF. The CDR3 nucleotides are TGTGCCAGCAGTTTAGGGCCAATCCTCGTCTTT.

This clonotype was counted many times. The rearrangement links TRBV2 to TRBJ2-7; TRBD1 is a possible D gene (5 bases). The germline V gene has CDR1 SNHLY and CDR2 FYNNEI. With 0 bases removed from V and 0 bases from J, the gap between germline ends came to 12 bases. The CDR3 is 16 amino acids. CDR3: CASSEARTYFSYEQYV. The CDR3 DNA sequence: TGTGCCAGCAGTGAAGCCCGGACATACTTCTCCTACGAGCAGTACGTC.

This clonotype was seen a handful of times. The chain links TRBV7-2 to TRBJ2-3; D remains unclear. Germline V gene lookup returns CDR1 SGHTA and CDR2 FQGNSA. CDR3 size: 15 residues. The V gene lost 3 bases and the J gene lost 8 bases, with 18 bases spanning the gap. The DNA for the CDR3 is TGTGCCAGCAGCTTCTCGGGCGAGACACAGAGTACGCAGTATTTT. Residues: CASSFSGETQSTQYF.

This clonotype has a single count. The chain employs TRBV29-1 and TRBJ1-2; D might be TRBD1 (5 bases). This CDR3 contains 13 residues. Germline V gives CDR1 SQVTM, CDR2 ANQGSEA. V lost 4 bases, J lost 4 bases, and 13 bases lay in between. The CDR3 loop is CSVGGGGLYGYTF. In DNA form, the CDR3 reads TGCAGCGTTGGGGGCGGAGGCCTCTATGGCTACACCTTC.